Presented here are 17 T cell receptor beta chains from one specimen sequenced in a study of cytomegalovirus exposure and HLA in healthy donors. The method was immunoSEQ multiplex PCR; TCRdb's version includes in-frame clones alone and lacks a portion of them. The sample holds about 190,000 clones, about 86% seen once. Sequencing used PBMCs. The source of these receptors is a woman aged 18-30 years in good health and CMV-seropositive.

The CDR3 nucleotides are TGCGCCAGCAGCTTGGCCGCGAGTCCGGCTAACTATGGCTACACCTTC. Translation gives CASSLAASPANYGYTF. V is TRBV5-1 and J is TRBJ1-2, with D hard to call. The CDR3 sequence is 16 residues long. V lost 0 bases and J 0 bases, leaving 12 bases between the germline ends. Germline-derived CDR1 and CDR2 are SGHRS and YFSETQ.

The CDR3 loop reads CASSLETGGPGEKLFF. CDR3 DNA sequence: TGCGCCAGCAGCTTGGAGACGGGAGGCCCAGGGGAAAAACTGTTTTTT. V gene TRBV5-1 combines with J gene TRBJ1-4, with D perhaps matching TRBD1 (5 bases). Germline assignment: CDR1 SGHRS and CDR2 YFSETQ. CDR3 size: 16 residues. Between the trimmed V and J ends, which lost 0 bases and 8 bases, there was a span of 17 bases.

The chain couples TRBV9 to TRBJ1-4; unclear D gene. The germline CDR1 and CDR2 sequences are SGDLS and YYNGEE. V dropped 3 bases and J dropped 7 bases, with 31 bases sitting between them. This CDR3 has 20 residues. As DNA, the CDR3 is TGTGCCAGCAGCGCGGGTCCCCTCTCGACGGGAAACACGGGTGGTGAAAAACTGTTTTTT. It codes for CASSAGPLSTGNTGGEKLFF.

CDR3 sequence: CASSLGGPGTDTQYF. CDR3 coding DNA: TGCGCCAGCAGCTTGGGGGGGCCAGGCACAGATACGCAGTATTTT. The chain combines TRBV5-1 with TRBJ2-3; TRBD1 might be the D (6 bases). Trimming took off 0 bases at V and 1 base at J, with 9 bases between the two ends. The CDR3 runs to 15 residues. Germline V gene data show CDR1 as SGHRS and CDR2 as YFSETQ. Based on the CDR3 plus reference TRBV5-1 and TRBJ2-3, the full variable domain is KAGVTQTPRYLIKTRGQQVTLSCSPISGHRSVSWYQQTPGQGLQFLFEYFSETQRNKGNFPGRFSGRQFSNSRSEMNVSTLELGDSALYLCASSLGGPGTDTQYFGPGTRLTVL.

This clone was seen just once. The chain is built from TRBV5-1 and TRBJ2-7, with D perhaps matching TRBD1 (5 bases). The V gene's germline CDR1 is SGHRS and CDR2 YFSETQ. The ends were cut back, 0 bases at V and 4 bases at J, with 14 bases in the middle. The CDR3 contains 15 residues. The CDR3 DNA sequence: TGCGCCAGCAGCTTGGGGGGCACCTCTGGGTACGAGCAGTACTTC. Protein: CASSLGGTSGYEQYF.

The V call is TRBV7-6, the J call TRBJ2-2; 9 nucleotides align to TRBD2. Germline CDR1 is SGHVS and CDR2 is FNYEAQ. This CDR3 has 15 amino acids. With 0 bases clipped from V and 6 bases from J, the junction kept 2 bases outside the gene matches. The CDR3 coding sequence is TGTGCCAGCAGCTTAGCGGCGGGGGGGCCCGGGGAGCTGTTTTTT. Translating it yields CASSLAAGGPGELFF.

This chain connects TRBV6-5 to TRBJ2-5; TRBD2 is a possible D gene (6 bases). Germline V gives CDR1 MNHEY, CDR2 SVGAGI. The CDR3 is 14 residues long. V was shortened by 6 bases and J by 0 bases, with 11 bases between the two germline ends. CDR3 sequence (DNA): TGTGCCAGCAGGCTACGGGGGTACCAAGAGACCCAGTACTTC. It is translated as CASRLRGYQETQYF.

The chain carries TRBV7-8 and TRBJ1-2; 7 nucleotides align to TRBD1. The length of the CDR3 is 16 residues. Losses at the gene ends were 5 bases for V and 2 bases for J; bases not matched to a gene: 11. Germline assignment: CDR1 SGHVS and CDR2 FQNEAQ. For the CDR3, the DNA is TGTGCCAGCAGCCCTTACCGACAGGGTGAGAACTATGGCTACACCTTC. Encoded protein: CASSPYRQGENYGYTF.

This chain links TRBV28 with TRBJ1-5; perhaps TRBD1 as D (5 bases). The CDR3 is 13 amino acids. V lost 7 bases and J lost 5, with 12 bases in between. Germline V CDR1 and CDR2: MDHEN, SYDVKM. The CDR3 sequence: CASTPGNDQPQHF. Here the CDR3 DNA reads TGTGCCAGCACGCCAGGGAACGATCAGCCCCAGCATTTT. Combining the CDR3 with reference TRBV28 and TRBJ1-5 gives the whole variable domain DVKVTQSSRYLVKRTGEKVFLECVQDMDHENMFWYRQDPGLGLRLIYFSYDVKMKEKGDIPEGYSVSREKKERFSLILESASTNQTSMYLCASTPGNDQPQHFGDGTRLSIL.

The rearrangement uses TRBV19 and TRBJ1-3, with D possibly matching TRBD1 (6 bases). There are 15 residues in the CDR3. Germline CDR1 is LNHDA and CDR2 is SQIVND (reference sequence). V lost 7 bases, J lost 0 bases, and 13 bases lay in between. CDR3 coding DNA: TGTGCCAGTACGAGTCAGGGGAGCTCTGGAAACACCATATATTTT. It yields the protein CASTSQGSSGNTIYF.

This clone is a singleton in its sample. The chain uses TRBV2 and TRBJ1-5; 7 nucleotides match TRBD1. Losses at the gene ends were 3 bases for V and 3 bases for J; bases not matched to a gene: 8. Germline CDR1 reads SNHLY; CDR2 reads FYNNEI. The CDR3 has 16 amino acids. CDR3 nucleotide sequence: TGTGCCAGCAGTGAGGACAGGCGGGGGGTCAATCAGCCCCAGCATTTT. This encodes CASSEDRRGVNQPQHF.

The V gene is TRBV5-4, the J gene TRBJ1-2, with D hard to call. CDR1 and CDR2 from the germline V gene are SGHNT and YYREEE (reference sequence). The V end was cut by 0 bases, the J end by 3 bases, with 3 bases between. CDR3 length: 12 amino acids. The CDR3 loop reads CASSLDYYGYTF. In DNA, the CDR3 is TGTGCCAGCAGCTTGGACTACTATGGCTACACCTTC.

The rearrangement joins TRBV9 to TRBJ1-4; D uncertain. V lost 0 bases, J lost 8 bases, and 14 bases lay in between. The CDR3 runs to 15 residues. Germline CDR1 is SGDLS and CDR2 is YYNGEE. Here the CDR3 reads CASSVADSRREKLFF. CDR3 DNA: TGTGCCAGCAGCGTAGCTGATAGCAGGAGGGAAAAACTGTTTTTT. The whole variable domain, remainder taken from reference TRBV9 and TRBJ1-4, is DSGVTQTPKHLITATGQRVTLRCSPRSGDLSVYWYQQSLDQGLQFLIQYYNGEERAKGNILERFSAQQFPDLHSELNLSSLELGDSALYFCASSVADSRREKLFFGSGTQLSVL.

This chain uses TRBV5-1 with TRBJ1-1; a possible D gene is TRBD1 (5 bases). Trimming left V 2 bases short and J 1 base short, with 15 bases between. The CDR3 consists of 16 residues. Germline CDR1 SGHRS, CDR2 YFSETQ. The CDR3 DNA reads as TGCGCCAGCAGCTTACAAGGGGCCATTGGGAACACTGAAGCTTTCTTT. Translating it yields CASSLQGAIGNTEAFF.

The chain couples TRBV10-3 to TRBJ2-3; 8 bases agree with TRBD1. This CDR3 region has 15 residues. J lost 2 bases, V lost 6 bases, and 7 bases had no gene match. Germline CDR1 ENHRY, CDR2 SYGVKD. The CDR3 DNA reads as TGTGCCATCAGCCTCTCTCAGGGGGCCACAGATACGCAGTATTTT. Translating gives CAISLSQGATDTQYF.

This clone has a handful of counts. The V gene is TRBV6-5, the J gene TRBJ1-6; TRBD1 matches at 9 bases. This CDR3 region has 15 residues. Trimming removed 6 bases from V and 7 bases from J; junction bases left unmatched: 7. Germline V gives CDR1 MNHEY, CDR2 SVGAGI. CDR3 DNA: TGTGCCAGCAGGCCGGGACAGGGAGAAAATTCACCCCTCCACTTT. Amino acids: CASRPGQGENSPLHF.

The chain combines TRBV19 with TRBJ1-1, with D unclear. CDR1 and CDR2 (germline): LNHDA, SQIVND (reference sequence). CDR3 size: 12 residues. Trimming stripped 3 bases from V and 3 bases from J, with 5 bases between. The CDR3 DNA follows: TGTGCCAGTAGTATGGCGGACACTGAAGCTTTCTTT. It codes for CASSMADTEAFF.